The sequence of this T cell receptor (beta chain) was determined in a study of T cell responses to AZD1222 COVID-19 vaccine. Study-wide findings and caveats: Repertoires were sampled only after the peak T cell response.

Profiled with immunoSEQ multiplex PCR; TCRdb holds only in-frame clones, not every one. The top ten clones hold 25% to 30% of a sample with some 120,000 clones, around 90% of them seen once. The table lists this clone with many counts. Its cognate antigen is unknown. Trimming took off 4 bases at V and 7 bases at J, with 16 bases between the two ends. Germline V gene data show CDR1 as LGHDT and CDR2 as YNNKEL (reference sequence). The CDR3 extends over 14 amino acids. The sequence was collected from an adult in good health. This rearrangement joins TRBV3-1 (or the pseudogene TRBV3-2) to TRBJ1-2; D not resolved. Sequencing was performed on peripheral blood, taken on day 0 of AZD1222 vaccination. The CDR3 nucleotides are TGTGCCAGCAGCCCGGACGGACTAGGGCGTGGCTACACCTTC. Its protein product is CASSPDGLGRGYTF.